This T cell receptor beta chain was documented in a study of shared clonotypes between healthy human individuals. Points from the study as a whole: Exclusively blood specimens were collected; tissue repertoires likely differ.

The protocol was immunoSEQ multiplex PCR, while the TCRdb copy is restricted to in-frame clones and leaves out a portion. Among around 620,000 clones listed, approximately 95% were seen once. Regarding this clone: Its antigen is currently unknown.

CD45RO-negative, CCR7-selected cells formed the naive CD8 fraction, which excluded terminally differentiated effector memory CD45RA+ cells. Looked up from germline, CDR1 is MDHEN and CDR2 is SYDVKM. V was clipped by 8 bases and J by 0 bases, with 8 bases between them. The CDR3 is made up of 13 amino acids. The sample taken for sequencing was naive CD8+ T cells sorted from blood. V and J are TRBV28 and TRBJ1-5, with a tentative D call TRBD1 (6 bases). The TCR comes from a woman aged 30 to 39 in good health. Here the CDR3 reads CASQGYSNQPQHF. The CDR3 DNA follows: TGTGCCAGCCAGGGGTATAGCAATCAGCCCCAGCATTTT.